This T cell receptor (beta chain) was captured by sequencing in a study of T cells after yellow fever vaccination. This clonotype was seen at least ten times. TCRdb analysed the 5' RACE reads with MiXCR anew, one entry per CDR3 protein. There are just over 300,000 distinct CDR3 sequences in the sample; around 4% occur only once, and about a quarter lies in the top ten. The V gene's germline CDR1 is SGHTA and CDR2 FQGNSA. The V gene lost 2 bases and the J gene lost 2 bases, with 9 bases spanning the gap. This CDR3 spans 14 amino acids. This chain joins TRBV7-2 and TRBJ2-5, with D unresolved. The receptor was isolated from a man between 18 and 35 years old who received the YFV17D yellow fever vaccine. Sequencing used PBMCs, obtained on the day of the yellow fever booster vaccination. The CDR3 DNA reads as TGTGCCAGCAGCTTAAACTATATTCAAGAGACCCAGTACTTC. Residues: CASSLNYIQETQYF.